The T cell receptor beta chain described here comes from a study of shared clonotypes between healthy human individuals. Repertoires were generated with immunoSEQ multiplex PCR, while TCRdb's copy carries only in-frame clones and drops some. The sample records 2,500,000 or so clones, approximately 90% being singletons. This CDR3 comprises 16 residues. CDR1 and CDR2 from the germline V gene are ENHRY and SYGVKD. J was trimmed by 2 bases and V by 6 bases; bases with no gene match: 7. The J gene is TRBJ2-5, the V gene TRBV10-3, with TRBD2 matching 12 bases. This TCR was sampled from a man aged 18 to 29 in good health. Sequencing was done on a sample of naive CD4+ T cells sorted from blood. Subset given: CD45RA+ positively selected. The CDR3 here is CAISQTSGGTQETQYF. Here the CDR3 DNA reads TGTGCCATCAGCCAGACTAGCGGGGGTACACAAGAGACCCAGTACTTC.